This T cell receptor beta chain was captured in a study of OX40 agonist ivuxolimab in advanced cancers. Study overall: Patient treatment consisted of intravenous ivuxolimab administration every 2 weeks at 0.01 to 10 mg/kg. Dose-escalation patients' cancers were hepatocellular carcinoma, melanoma, renal cell or head and neck cancer. Study-wide results and caveats: The CD4+ and CD8+ T cells in the blood had expanded clonally by week 6 at 0.1 to 3.0 mg/kg.

Germline lookup yields CDR1 MDHEN and CDR2 SYDVKM. The CDR3 contains 12 residues. V lost 6 bases and J 7 bases, leaving 12 bases between the germline ends. On cycle 4 day 1 and cycle 7 day 1, as well as at baseline, blood was sampled. Measured with immunoSEQ multiplex PCR; TCRdb has only the in-frame clones, and not every one. The sample has under 90,000 clones, 70% to 90% seen once; the top ten hold approximately 0.98%. Concerning this clone itself: Its matching antigen is unknown.

Sequencing was performed on CD4+ or CD8+ T cells sorted from blood, taken in a trial of the OX40 agonist ivuxolimab. The genes are TRBV28 and TRBJ1-2; D ambiguous. The clonotype originates from an adult with an advanced solid tumor such as melanoma, head and neck, liver or kidney cancer. The CDR3 DNA is TGTGCCAGCAGGATACCGCTAGGTGGCTACACCTTC. Protein: CASRIPLGGYTF.